The next 25 T cell receptor beta chains were all read from a single sample in a study of blood T cell repertoires in COVID-19. Clones were read by immunoSEQ multiplex PCR, and TCRdb kept only the in-frame ones, dropping some. The sample holds 30,000 or so clones, 84% seen once. Sequenced sample: peripheral blood. The receptors come from a man of 80 years or more with active COVID-19.

This sequence joins TRBV15 and TRBJ1-5, with 9 nucleotides matching TRBD1. V lost 5 bases to trimming and J lost 2 bases; unmatched junction nucleotides: 16. CDR1 is LNHNV and CDR2 is YYDKDF in the germline V gene (reference sequence). The CDR3 spans 19 residues. The CDR3 DNA sequence: TGTGCCACCAGCCCAGGTTTAGGGACAGGGAGCGTTGGCAATCAGCCCCAGCATTTT. Its translation is CATSPGLGTGSVGNQPQHF.

CDR3 nucleotides: TGTGCCAGTAGTATGTCGGGACAGGGATCCTACAATGAGCAGTTCTTC. It specifies CASSMSGQGSYNEQFF. V and J are TRBV19 and TRBJ2-1; 9 nucleotides align to TRBD1. This CDR3 region has 16 residues. With 3 bases clipped from V and 1 base from J, the junction kept 4 bases outside the gene matches. Germline V lookup: CDR1 LNHDA, CDR2 SQIVND (reference sequence).

The V call is TRBV24-1, the J call TRBJ2-3; 9 positions match TRBD1. Trimming at V came to 0 bases and at J to 0 bases, leaving 3 bases not matched to a gene. Germline V gene lookup returns CDR1 KGHDR and CDR2 SFDVKD. This CDR3 has 17 amino acids. For the CDR3, the DNA is TGTGCCACCAGTGATTTGCGTGGACAGGGGAGCACAGATACGCAGTATTTT. It is translated as CATSDLRGQGSTDTQYF.

This clone was recorded once. The gene calls are TRBV5-1 and TRBJ2-7; D possibly corresponds to TRBD2 (6 bases). V was cut by 3 bases and J by 5 bases, with 15 bases left in between. Per the germline V gene, CDR1 is SGHRS and CDR2 is YFSETQ. CDR3 length: 14 residues. CDR3: CASSSRELGDEQYF. The CDR3 DNA is TGCGCCAGCAGCTCCCGGGAGCTGGGCGACGAGCAGTACTTC.

The V and J genes are TRBV7-9 and TRBJ1-3; TRBD1 matches at 7 bases. The V segment lost 3 bases and the J segment 2 bases; nucleotides outside the gene matches: 4. Germline lookup yields CDR1 SEHNR and CDR2 FQNEAQ (reference sequence). CDR3 length: 15 residues. The CDR3 loop is CASSLRQGAGNTIYF. The CDR3 DNA reads TGTGCCAGCAGCTTGAGACAGGGCGCTGGAAACACCATATATTTT.

The V call is TRBV5-1, the J call TRBJ1-6; TRBD1 is a possible D gene (5 bases). Germline V CDR1 and CDR2: SGHRS, YFSETQ. The CDR3 runs to 19 residues. Trimming took off 3 bases at V and 0 bases at J, with 19 bases between the two ends. The CDR3, as DNA: TGCGCCAGCAGCTATGAGGGTTCTGGGGGGAGCTCCTATAATTCACCCCTCCACTTT. It encodes CASSYEGSGGSSYNSPLHF.

The table lists this clone with a count of one. The J gene is TRBJ2-7, the V gene TRBV19, with no clear D. With 4 bases removed from V and 4 bases from J, the gap between germline ends came to 17 bases. CDR3 length: 15 residues. Germline values: CDR1 LNHDA, CDR2 SQIVND (reference sequence). The CDR3 coding sequence is TGTGCCAGTAGTAGCAATGTCGACACCTATTACGAGCAGTACTTC. Its protein is CASSSNVDTYYEQYF.

This clone was counted between two and nine times. This chain connects TRBV27 to TRBJ2-3; TRBD2 matches at 15 bases. The CDR3 contains 19 residues. V shed 4 bases and J 0 bases; nucleotides not matched to a gene: 8. Germline V CDR1 and CDR2: MNHEY, SMNVEV (reference sequence). CDR3 residues: CASSSLPGLAGGSTDTQYF. CDR3 nucleotides: TGTGCCAGCAGTTCGCTCCCGGGACTAGCGGGGGGAAGCACAGATACGCAGTATTTT.

The chain has TRBV7-3 and TRBJ2-3, with 10 positions matching TRBD2. The CDR3 is 17 amino acids. Germline V gene sequence: CDR1 SGHTA, CDR2 FQGTGA. With V trimmed by 5 bases and J by 8 bases, 16 bases remained unmatched. The CDR3 DNA reads TGTGCCAGCAGCCGAGACATGGCTAGCGGGGGTTTGTCTACGCAGTATTTT. It yields the protein CASSRDMASGGLSTQYF.

This chain joins TRBV5-6 and TRBJ1-1; unclear D gene. The CDR3 consists of 12 residues. In germline, CDR1 is SGHDT, CDR2 YYEEEE. Trimming took 2 bases from V and 6 from J, leaving 8 bases between them. Here the CDR3 reads CASSFVASEAFF. DNA for the CDR3: TGTGCCAGCAGCTTCGTAGCTTCTGAAGCTTTCTTT.

The chain joins TRBV5-4 to TRBJ2-7; TRBD1 matches at 9 bases. The CDR3 contains 14 residues. Unmatched junction bases numbered 4, after V lost 3 bases and J lost 3 bases. The V gene's germline CDR1 is SGHNT and CDR2 YYREEE (reference sequence). CDR3 DNA sequence: TGTGCCAGCAGCTCGCCGGGACAGGGCTACGAGCAGTACTTC. It translates to CASSSPGQGYEQYF.

The chain employs TRBV7-9 and TRBJ1-2, with 11 bases lining up with TRBD1. The CDR3 contains 16 residues. Trimming took 2 bases from V and 4 from J; bases not matched to a gene: 6. Germline V gives CDR1 SEHNR, CDR2 FQNEAQ (reference sequence). In DNA, the CDR3 is TGTGCCAGCAGCTTAATTAGGGGGACAGGGGGCTATGGCTACACCTTC. Amino acid sequence: CASSLIRGTGGYGYTF.

The chain employs TRBV6-6 and TRBJ2-7; 8 bases agree with TRBD1. Germline-derived CDR1 and CDR2 are MNHNY and SVGAGI (reference sequence). The CDR3 length is 16 residues. V dropped 2 bases and J dropped 0; count of bases not matched to a gene: 6. The CDR3 sequence: CASSYPTGTGSYEQYF. The CDR3 DNA sequence: TGTGCCAGCAGTTACCCCACCGGGACAGGCTCCTACGAGCAGTACTTC.

This clone has just a few counts. This rearrangement joins TRBV19 to TRBJ1-6; the D gene is possibly TRBD1 (5 bases). CDR3 length: 16 residues. The germline V gene has CDR1 LNHDA and CDR2 SQIVND (reference sequence). Trimming left V 7 bases short and J 0 bases short, with 13 bases between. CDR3 protein: CASTTGDSSYNSPLHF. The CDR3 DNA follows: TGTGCCAGTACCACAGGCGATAGCTCCTATAATTCACCCCTCCACTTT.

This clone has only a few counts. The rearrangement joins TRBV11-2 to TRBJ1-6, with D possibly matching TRBD1 (6 bases). Trimming took off 1 base at V and 9 bases at J, with 13 bases between the two ends. The CDR3 loop spans 15 amino acids. Germline CDR1 is SGHAT and CDR2 is FQNNGV. Here the CDR3 DNA reads TGTGCCAGCAGCTTAGTTGATCGGGGGGCTTCACCCCTCCACTTT. Translating gives CASSLVDRGASPLHF.

The chain couples TRBV5-1 to TRBJ2-7, with 7 nucleotides matching TRBD1. V was clipped by 4 bases and J by 5 bases; unmatched bases: 9. Per the germline V gene, CDR1 is SGHRS and CDR2 is YFSETQ. The CDR3 sequence is 14 residues long. CDR3 sequence reads: CASSPGQPKDEQYF. In DNA, the CDR3 is TGCGCCAGCAGCCCGGGACAGCCGAAGGACGAGCAGTACTTC.

The J gene is TRBJ2-1, the V gene TRBV20-1; 9 bases are a match to TRBD2. Germline loops: CDR1 DFQATT, CDR2 SNEGSKA (reference sequence). The ends lost 3 bases at V and 4 bases at J; junction bases unmatched: 4. The length of the CDR3 is 14 residues. This chain's CDR3 is CSASVAGVYNEQFF. In DNA, the CDR3 is TGCAGTGCTAGTGTAGCGGGGGTTTACAATGAGCAGTTCTTC.

This chain links TRBV2 with TRBJ2-2; tentative D call: TRBD2 (5 bases). This CDR3 is built from 15 residues. The V gene lost 8 bases and the J gene lost 6 bases, with 19 bases spanning the gap. Germline V lookup: CDR1 SNHLY, CDR2 FYNNEI. The chain's CDR3 is CASGRGPDFSGELFF. The CDR3 DNA follows: TGTGCCAGCGGGCGAGGGCCCGATTTCTCCGGGGAGCTGTTTTTT.

The table lists this clone with a few counts. The genes are TRBV18 and TRBJ2-7, with 9 positions matching TRBD1. V dropped 3 bases and J dropped 0; count of bases not matched to a gene: 6. Germline CDR1 is KGHSH and CDR2 is LQKENI. The CDR3 runs 16 residues. The CDR3 loop is CASSPDSGQGSYEQYF. The CDR3 bases are TGTGCCAGCTCACCGGACTCGGGACAGGGCTCCTACGAGCAGTACTTC.

V is TRBV6-2 or TRBV6-3 and J is TRBJ2-4; TRBD2 matches at 8 bases. The J segment lost 5 bases and the V segment lost 5 bases, leaving 17 bases of the junction unmatched. CDR3 length equals 18 residues. CDR1 MNHEY and CDR2 SVGEGT come from the germline V gene. The CDR3 region is CASSPPDSAGGSQNIQYF. The CDR3 DNA follows: TGTGCCAGCAGTCCCCCCGATTCTGCGGGGGGATCCCAAAACATTCAGTACTTC.

The genes are TRBV30 and TRBJ2-7; D is perhaps TRBD2 (6 bases). Germline loops: CDR1 GTSNPN, CDR2 SVGIG (reference sequence). Trimming took off 3 bases at V and 11 bases at J, with 14 bases between the two ends. This CDR3 is 11 amino acids long. CDR3 nucleotides: TGTGCCTGGAGCGGACTAAGGGTTAAGTACTTC. This codes for CAWSGLRVKYF.

Only one count was recorded for this clone. This chain joins TRBV7-6 and TRBJ2-4; a possible D gene is TRBD1 (6 bases). V was cut by 1 base and J by 0 bases, with 16 bases left in between. Germline lookup yields CDR1 SGHVS and CDR2 FNYEAQ. The CDR3 contains 18 residues. The CDR3 spells CASSLGAHRVGAKNIQYF. The CDR3 coding sequence is TGTGCCAGCAGCTTAGGAGCACACAGGGTGGGAGCCAAAAACATTCAGTACTTC.

The genes are TRBV2 and TRBJ2-7, with no clear D. V lost 4 bases, J lost 3 bases, and 10 bases lay in between. Germline lookup yields CDR1 SNHLY and CDR2 FYNNEI. The CDR3 totals 13 residues. CDR3 nucleotide sequence: TGTGCCAGCAGTGGGGCAGGCTACTACGAGCAGTACTTC. Translated, it gives CASSGAGYYEQYF.

This chain connects TRBV5-1 to TRBJ1-4; D call uncertain. Trimming stripped 6 bases from V and 2 bases from J, with 29 bases between. The CDR3 has 20 amino acids. The V gene's germline CDR1 is SGHRS and CDR2 YFSETQ. CDR3 sequence: CASTLGGSRPNQTTNEKLFF. In DNA, the CDR3 is TGCGCCAGCACCCTGGGAGGGTCGAGACCCAACCAAACTACTAATGAAAAACTGTTTTTT. Complete variable domain (other parts from reference TRBV5-1 and TRBJ1-4): KAGVTQTPRYLIKTRGQQVTLSCSPISGHRSVSWYQQTPGQGLQFLFEYFSETQRNKGNFPGRFSGRQFSNSRSEMNVSTLELGDSALYLCASTLGGSRPNQTTNEKLFFGSGTQLSVL.

The chain is built from TRBV6-5 and TRBJ2-7; 8 nucleotides align to TRBD2. Germline loops: CDR1 MNHEY, CDR2 SVGAGI. The CDR3 totals 15 residues. The trim removed 2 bases at V and 6 bases at J, leaving 9 bases unmatched. The CDR3 loop reads CASSYGTGGPIEQYF. The CDR3 coding sequence is TGTGCCAGCAGTTACGGGACGGGGGGGCCAATCGAGCAGTACTTC.